This is a list of T cell receptor beta chains from one sample in a study of T cell responses to AZD1222 COVID-19 vaccine. Measured with immunoSEQ multiplex PCR; TCRdb has only the in-frame clones, and not every one. The sample shows about 150,000 clones, more than 85% of them seen only once. This specimen was peripheral blood, taken on day 0 of AZD1222 vaccination. These receptors originate from an adult in good health. CDR3s leave out the opening cysteine and the closing phenylalanine or tryptophan.

J gene | CDR3 length | V gene | CDR3 protein
TRBJ2-7 | 9 | TRBV9 | ASSGGDEQY
TRBJ1-2 | 12 | TRBV15 | ATSRDQETAGYT
TRBJ1-2 | 11 | TRBV28 | ASGEERREGYT
TRBJ2-2 | 12 | TRBV4-2 | ASSQDTSREKLF
TRBJ1-1 | 10 | TRBV12-3/TRBV12-4 | ASGQGGTEAF
TRBJ2-1 | 11 | TRBV25-1 | ASSEGAPNEQF
TRBJ2-1 | 11 | TRBV5-4 | ASSLYSYNEQF
TRBJ2-1 | 12 | TRBV9 | ASSASGLANEQF
TRBJ2-7 | 10 | TRBV6-5 | ASNGAYYEQY
TRBJ1-5 | 12 | TRBV6-2/TRBV6-3 | ASTPDRSGQPQH
TRBJ1-1 | 11 | TRBV28 | ASRQPANTEAF
TRBJ1-3 | 9 | TRBV28 | ASSYGWTIY
TRBJ2-7 | 12 | TRBV6-1 | ASSDLDRADEQY
TRBJ1-2 | 11 | TRBV28 | ASSLGGGLGYT
TRBJ1-4 | 13 | TRBV7-9 | ASSLEGGNGEKLF
TRBJ1-1 | 16 | TRBV18 | ASSPLDHGQGSGTEAF
TRBJ2-7 | 12 | TRBV6-5 | ASSYQLTGDEQY
TRBJ1-5 | 12 | TRBV7-2 | ASTDRVSNQPQH
TRBJ2-2 | 14 | TRBV3-1/TRBV3-2 | ASSQAGGPNTGELF
TRBJ1-2 | 14 | TRBV28 | ASSSPTGGQDYGYT
TRBJ2-7 | 11 | TRBV2 | ASSWTLPYEQY
TRBJ1-5 | 13 | TRBV11-2 | ASSLGAGGNQPQH
TRBJ2-7 | 12 | TRBV6-5 | ASRPPGQPYEQY
TRBJ2-1 | 14 | TRBV11-3 | ASSLEVRAGGNEQF
TRBJ2-3 | 13 | TRBV7-3 | ASSLTSGNTDTQY
TRBJ2-7 | 11 | TRBV19 | ASSSGGSWEQY
TRBJ1-1 | 12 | TRBV27 | ASGRDGMNTEAF
TRBJ1-3 | 14 | TRBV9 | ASSVTGGSSGNTIY
TRBJ2-5 | 13 | TRBV11-2 | ASSLIGTLIETQY
TRBJ1-5 | 10 | TRBV7-8 | ASSLRHQPQH
TRBJ1-5 | 11 | TRBV12-2 | ASRFRGGQPQH
TRBJ1-2 | 9 | TRBV6-2/TRBV6-3 | ASSRGLGYT
TRBJ1-1 | 13 | TRBV19 | ASSIVGRGVTEAF
TRBJ2-7 | 15 | TRBV7-9 | ASSSAPGTSDSYEQY
TRBJ1-1 | 11 | TRBV7-3 | ASSLGGMTEAF
TRBJ2-1 | 14 | TRBV19 | ASSSQAGGSYNEQF
TRBJ1-2 | 11 | TRBV12-3/TRBV12-4 | ASSLRGAFGYT
TRBJ1-3 | 9 | TRBV5-1 | ASSLADTIY
TRBJ1-2 | 14 | TRBV19 | ASSDPGQGEGYGYT
TRBJ1-1 | 10 | TRBV12-3/TRBV12-4 | ASTIKGSEAF
TRBJ2-3 | 12 | TRBV19 | ATSLRYDTDTQY
TRBJ2-7 | 9 | TRBV6-5 | ASSSQYEQY
TRBJ1-2 | 10 | TRBV28 | ASSTPNYGYT
TRBJ1-1 | 13 | TRBV2 | AAREGTGANTEAF
TRBJ1-1 | 11 | TRBV12-3/TRBV12-4 | ASSKKPGVVAF
TRBJ1-6 | 10 | TRBV19 | ASGEVGSPLH
TRBJ1-1 | 10 | TRBV19 | ASGQLNTEAF
TRBJ1-1 | 12 | TRBV7-2 | ASSPGMRNTEAF
TRBJ2-5 | 11 | TRBV7-9 | ASSLSREETQY
TRBJ2-1 | 14 | TRBV5-1 | ASSLGVDPSGNEQF
TRBJ2-1 | 16 | TRBV4-3 | ASSQARTSGGAGNEQF
TRBJ1-5 | 12 | TRBV7-2 | ASSPDSVNQPQH
TRBJ1-6 | 13 | TRBV5-1 | ASSGAGTGSGPLH
TRBJ1-6 | 13 | TRBV6-5 | ASSSGGSYNSPLH
TRBJ1-6 | 9 | TRBV6-5 | ASRQASALH
TRBJ1-2 | 12 | TRBV28 | ASSLQGISDGYT
TRBJ1-1 | 12 | TRBV14 | ASSLDVGGTEAF
TRBJ2-2 | 13 | TRBV10-3 | AIRRTSGNTGELF
TRBJ1-6 | 11 | TRBV7-2 | ASSFAVNSPLH
TRBJ1-1 | 13 | TRBV5-1 | ASNTETGENTEAF